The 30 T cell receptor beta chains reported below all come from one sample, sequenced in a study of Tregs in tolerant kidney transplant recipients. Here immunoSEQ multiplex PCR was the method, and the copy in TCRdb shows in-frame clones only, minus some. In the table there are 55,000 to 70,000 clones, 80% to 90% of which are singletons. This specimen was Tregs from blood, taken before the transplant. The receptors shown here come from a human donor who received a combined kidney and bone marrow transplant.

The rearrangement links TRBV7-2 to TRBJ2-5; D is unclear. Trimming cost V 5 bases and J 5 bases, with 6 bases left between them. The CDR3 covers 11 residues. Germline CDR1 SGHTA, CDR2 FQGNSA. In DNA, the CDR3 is TGTGCCAGCAGCCCAGCGGAGACCCAGTACTTC. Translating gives CASSPAETQYF.

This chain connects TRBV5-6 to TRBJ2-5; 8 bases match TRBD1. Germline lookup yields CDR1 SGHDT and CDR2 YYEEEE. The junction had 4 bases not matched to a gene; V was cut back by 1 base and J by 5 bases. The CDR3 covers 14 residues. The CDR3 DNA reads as TGTGCCAGCAGCTTGCCCAGGGGGCTTGAGACCCAGTACTTC. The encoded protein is CASSLPRGLETQYF.

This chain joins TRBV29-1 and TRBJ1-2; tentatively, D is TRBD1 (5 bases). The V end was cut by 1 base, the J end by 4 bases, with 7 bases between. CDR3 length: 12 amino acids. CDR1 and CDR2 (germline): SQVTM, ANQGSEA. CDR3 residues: CSVEGGSYGYTF. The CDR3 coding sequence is TGCAGCGTTGAAGGGGGCAGCTATGGCTACACCTTC.

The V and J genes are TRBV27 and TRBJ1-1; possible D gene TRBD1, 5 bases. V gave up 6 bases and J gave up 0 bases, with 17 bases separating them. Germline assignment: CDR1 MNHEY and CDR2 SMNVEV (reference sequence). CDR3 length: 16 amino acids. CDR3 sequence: CASSPKPDTMNTEAFF. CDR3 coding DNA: TGTGCCAGCAGCCCCAAGCCGGACACGATGAACACTGAAGCTTTCTTT.

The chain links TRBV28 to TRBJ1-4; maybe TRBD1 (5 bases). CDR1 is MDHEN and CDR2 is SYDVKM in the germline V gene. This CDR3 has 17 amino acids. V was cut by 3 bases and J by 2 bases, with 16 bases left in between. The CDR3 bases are TGTGCCAGCAGTTTCCGCTTTCACGGGGCTACTAATGAAAAACTGTTTTTT. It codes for CASSFRFHGATNEKLFF.

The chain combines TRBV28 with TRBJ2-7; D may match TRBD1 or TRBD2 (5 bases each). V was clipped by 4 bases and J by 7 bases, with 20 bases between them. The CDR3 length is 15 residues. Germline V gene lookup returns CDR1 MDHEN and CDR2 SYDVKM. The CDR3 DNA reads TGTGCCAGCAGTTCTCGGGGTGTAGGGGCGTGGGAGCAGTACTTC. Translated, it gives CASSSRGVGAWEQYF.

The CDR3 DNA is TGTGCCAGCACCCTGACGGCCACCTACGAGCAGTACTTC. It encodes CASTLTATYEQYF. The chain carries TRBV6-1 and TRBJ2-7; the D is unclear. CDR1 is MNHNS and CDR2 is SASEGT in the germline V gene. There are 13 residues in the CDR3. Trimming pared 7 bases from V and 2 bases from J, leaving 12 bases between.

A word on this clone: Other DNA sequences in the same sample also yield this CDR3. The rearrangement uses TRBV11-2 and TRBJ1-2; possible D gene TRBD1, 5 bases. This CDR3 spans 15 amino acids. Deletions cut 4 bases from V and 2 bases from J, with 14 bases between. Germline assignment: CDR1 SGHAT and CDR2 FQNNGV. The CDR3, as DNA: TGTGCCAGCAGCTCGGGGTGGGGGGGAAACTATGGCTACACCTTC. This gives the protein CASSSGWGGNYGYTF.

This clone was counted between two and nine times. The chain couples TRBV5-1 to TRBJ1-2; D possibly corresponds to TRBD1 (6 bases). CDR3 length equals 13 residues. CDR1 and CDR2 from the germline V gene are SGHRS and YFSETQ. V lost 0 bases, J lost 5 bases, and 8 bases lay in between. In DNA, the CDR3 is TGCGCCAGCAGCTTGGAGAGGGGGTATGGCTACACCTTC. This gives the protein CASSLERGYGYTF.

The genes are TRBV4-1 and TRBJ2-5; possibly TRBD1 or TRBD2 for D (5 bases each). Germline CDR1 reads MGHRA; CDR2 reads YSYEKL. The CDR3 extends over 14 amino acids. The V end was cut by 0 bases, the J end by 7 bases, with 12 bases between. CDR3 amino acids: CASSQDPGAATQYF. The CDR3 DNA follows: TGCGCCAGCAGCCAAGATCCCGGGGCGGCGACCCAGTACTTC.

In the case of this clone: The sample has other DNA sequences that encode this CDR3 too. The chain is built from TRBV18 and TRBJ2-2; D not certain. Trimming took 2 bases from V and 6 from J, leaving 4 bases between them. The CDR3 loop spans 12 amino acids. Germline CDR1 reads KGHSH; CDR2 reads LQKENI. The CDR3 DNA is TGTGCCAGCTCACCAGGTCCCGGGGAGCTGTTTTTT. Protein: CASSPGPGELFF.

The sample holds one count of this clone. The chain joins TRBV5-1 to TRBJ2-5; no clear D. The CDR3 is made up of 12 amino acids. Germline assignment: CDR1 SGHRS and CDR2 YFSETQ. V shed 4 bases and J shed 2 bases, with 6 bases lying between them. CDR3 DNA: TGCGCCAGCAGCCCCGATCAAGAGACCCAGTACTTC. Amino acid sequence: CASSPDQETQYF.

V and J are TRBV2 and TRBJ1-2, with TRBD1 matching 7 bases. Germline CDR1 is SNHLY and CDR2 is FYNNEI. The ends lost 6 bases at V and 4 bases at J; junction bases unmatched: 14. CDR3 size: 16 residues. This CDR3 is CASRPGQKIQSYGYTF. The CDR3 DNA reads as TGTGCCAGCAGGCCGGGACAGAAAATCCAAAGCTATGGCTACACCTTC.

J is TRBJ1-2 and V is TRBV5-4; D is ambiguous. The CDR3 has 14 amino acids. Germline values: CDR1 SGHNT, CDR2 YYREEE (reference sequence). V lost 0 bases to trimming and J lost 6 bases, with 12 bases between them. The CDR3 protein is CASSLERAGNGYTF. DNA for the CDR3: TGTGCCAGCAGCTTGGAGAGGGCGGGAAATGGCTACACCTTC.

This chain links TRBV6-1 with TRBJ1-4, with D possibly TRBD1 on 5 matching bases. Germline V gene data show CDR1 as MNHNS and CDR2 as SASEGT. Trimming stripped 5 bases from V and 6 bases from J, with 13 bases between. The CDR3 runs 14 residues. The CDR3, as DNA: TGTGCCAGCAGTCTTTTGGTCAGGGATGAAAAACTGTTTTTT. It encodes CASSLLVRDEKLFF.

The CDR3 DNA reads TGCAGCGCTGTTACTTGGGACGGAACCTACGAGCAGTACTTC. Translated: CSAVTWDGTYEQYF. This rearrangement joins TRBV29-1 to TRBJ2-7, with D perhaps TRBD1 or TRBD2 (5 bases each). This CDR3 comprises 14 residues. Germline-derived CDR1 and CDR2 are SQVTM and ANQGSEA. V was cut by 7 bases and J by 2 bases, with 18 bases left in between.

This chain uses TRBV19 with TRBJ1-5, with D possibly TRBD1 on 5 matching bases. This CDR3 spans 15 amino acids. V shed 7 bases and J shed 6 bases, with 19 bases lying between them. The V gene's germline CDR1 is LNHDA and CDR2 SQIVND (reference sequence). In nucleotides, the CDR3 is TGTGCCAGTACCTACCGCCGGGGGGGTGGTCAGCCCCAGCATTTT. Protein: CASTYRRGGGQPQHF.

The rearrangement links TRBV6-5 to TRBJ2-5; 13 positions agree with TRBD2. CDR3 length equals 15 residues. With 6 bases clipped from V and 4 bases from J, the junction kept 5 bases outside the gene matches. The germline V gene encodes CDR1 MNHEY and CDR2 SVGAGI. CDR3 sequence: CASSRTSGRSETQYF. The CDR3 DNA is TGTGCCAGCAGCCGGACTAGCGGGAGATCAGAGACCCAGTACTTC.

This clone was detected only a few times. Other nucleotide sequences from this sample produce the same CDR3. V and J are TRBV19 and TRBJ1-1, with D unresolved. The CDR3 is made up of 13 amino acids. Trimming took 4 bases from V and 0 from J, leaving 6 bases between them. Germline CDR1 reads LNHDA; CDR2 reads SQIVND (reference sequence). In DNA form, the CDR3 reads TGTGCCAGTAGTACCTTGTTGAACACTGAAGCTTTCTTT. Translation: CASSTLLNTEAFF.

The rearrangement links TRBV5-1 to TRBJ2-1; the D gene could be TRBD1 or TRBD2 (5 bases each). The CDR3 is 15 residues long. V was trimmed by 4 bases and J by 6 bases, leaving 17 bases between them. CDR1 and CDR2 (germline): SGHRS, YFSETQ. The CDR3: CASSRGPLRGNEQFF. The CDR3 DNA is TGCGCCAGCAGCCGCGGGCCGCTGAGGGGCAATGAGCAGTTCTTC.

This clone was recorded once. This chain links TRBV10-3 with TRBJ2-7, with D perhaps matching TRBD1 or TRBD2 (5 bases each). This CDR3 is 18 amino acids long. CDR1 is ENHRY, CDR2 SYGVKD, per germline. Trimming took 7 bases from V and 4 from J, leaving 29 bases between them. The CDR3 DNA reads TGTGCCATCAACGGGGACCCGCCCGACAGCTCTTTTTCGTACGAGCAGTACTTC. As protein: CAINGDPPDSSFSYEQYF.

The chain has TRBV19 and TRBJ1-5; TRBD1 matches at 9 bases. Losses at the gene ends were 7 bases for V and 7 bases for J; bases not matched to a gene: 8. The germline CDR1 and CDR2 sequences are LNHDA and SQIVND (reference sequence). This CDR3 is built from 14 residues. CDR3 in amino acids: CASTPTGGFQPQHF. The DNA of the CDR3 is TGTGCCAGTACCCCGACAGGGGGTTTCCAGCCCCAGCATTTT.

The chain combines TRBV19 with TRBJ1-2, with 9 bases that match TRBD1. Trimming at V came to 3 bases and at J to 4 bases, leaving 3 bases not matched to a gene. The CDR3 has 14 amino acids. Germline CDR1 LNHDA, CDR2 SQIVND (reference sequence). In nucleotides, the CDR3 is TGTGCCAGTAGTATTACAGGGGGCGGCTATGGCTACACCTTC. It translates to CASSITGGGYGYTF.

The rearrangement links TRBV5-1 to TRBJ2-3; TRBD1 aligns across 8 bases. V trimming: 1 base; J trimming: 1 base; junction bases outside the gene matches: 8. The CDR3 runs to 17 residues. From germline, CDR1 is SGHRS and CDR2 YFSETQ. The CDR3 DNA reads TGCGCCAGCAGCTTGTGGGGGACAGGAGGAGGCACAGATACGCAGTATTTT. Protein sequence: CASSLWGTGGGTDTQYF.

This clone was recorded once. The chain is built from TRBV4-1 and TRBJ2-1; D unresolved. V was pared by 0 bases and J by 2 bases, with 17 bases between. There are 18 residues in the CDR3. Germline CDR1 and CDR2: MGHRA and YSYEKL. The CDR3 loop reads CASSQEIPLRSAYNEQFF. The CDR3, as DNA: TGCGCCAGCAGCCAAGAGATCCCCTTACGATCCGCCTACAATGAGCAGTTCTTC.

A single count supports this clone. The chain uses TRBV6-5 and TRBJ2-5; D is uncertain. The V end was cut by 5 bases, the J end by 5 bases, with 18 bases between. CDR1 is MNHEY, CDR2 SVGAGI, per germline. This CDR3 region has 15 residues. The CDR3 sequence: CASSRRATSRETQYF. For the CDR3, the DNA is TGTGCCAGCAGTCGCCGGGCAACCTCGCGGGAGACCCAGTACTTC.

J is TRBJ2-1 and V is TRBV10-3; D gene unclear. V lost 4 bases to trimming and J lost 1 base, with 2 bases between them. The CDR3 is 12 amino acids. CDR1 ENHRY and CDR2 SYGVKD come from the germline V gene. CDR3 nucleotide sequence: TGTGCCATCAGTGGGTCCTACAATGAGCAGTTCTTC. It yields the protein CAISGSYNEQFF.

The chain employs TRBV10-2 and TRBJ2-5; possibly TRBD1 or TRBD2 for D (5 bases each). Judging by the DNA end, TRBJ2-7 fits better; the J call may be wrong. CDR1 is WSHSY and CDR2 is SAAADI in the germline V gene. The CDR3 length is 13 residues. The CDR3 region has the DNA TGCGCCAGCACCGTGGGGGTATGGGGCGAGCAGTACTTC. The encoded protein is CASTVGVWGEQYF.

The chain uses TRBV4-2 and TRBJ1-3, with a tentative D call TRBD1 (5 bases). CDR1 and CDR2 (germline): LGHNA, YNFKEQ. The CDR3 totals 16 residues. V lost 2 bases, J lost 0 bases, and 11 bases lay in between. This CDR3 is CASSQTRVSSGNTIYF. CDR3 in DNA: TGTGCCAGCAGCCAAACCAGGGTTAGCTCTGGAAACACCATATATTTT.

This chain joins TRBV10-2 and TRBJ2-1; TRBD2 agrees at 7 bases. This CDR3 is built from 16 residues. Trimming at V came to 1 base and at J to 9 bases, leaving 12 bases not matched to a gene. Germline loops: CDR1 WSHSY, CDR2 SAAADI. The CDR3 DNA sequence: TGCGCCAGCAGTGAGTTAGGGGAGGGCTACGAGGGTGAGCAGTTCTTC. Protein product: CASSELGEGYEGEQFF.